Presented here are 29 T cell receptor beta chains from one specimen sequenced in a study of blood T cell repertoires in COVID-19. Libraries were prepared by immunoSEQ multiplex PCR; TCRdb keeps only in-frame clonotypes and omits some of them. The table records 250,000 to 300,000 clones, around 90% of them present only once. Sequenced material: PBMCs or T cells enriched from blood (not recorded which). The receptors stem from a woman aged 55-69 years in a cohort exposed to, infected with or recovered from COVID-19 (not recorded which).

CDR3 in amino acids: CASSLAQGLSSKNIQYF. CDR3 nucleotide sequence: TGTGCCAGCAGCTTAGCTCAGGGACTTTCATCCAAAAACATTCAGTACTTC. The chain combines TRBV7-9 with TRBJ2-4, with a weak D call TRBD2 (6 bases). V was clipped by 0 bases and J by 2 bases, with 14 bases between them. This CDR3 is 17 amino acids long. Germline V CDR1 and CDR2: SEHNR, FQNEAQ (reference sequence).

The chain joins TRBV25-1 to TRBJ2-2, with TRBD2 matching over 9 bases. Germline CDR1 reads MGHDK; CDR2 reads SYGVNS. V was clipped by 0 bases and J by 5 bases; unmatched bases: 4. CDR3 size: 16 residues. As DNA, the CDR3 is TGTGCCAGCAGTGAATATAGCGGGGGCGGGACCGGGGAGCTGTTTTTT. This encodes CASSEYSGGGTGELFF. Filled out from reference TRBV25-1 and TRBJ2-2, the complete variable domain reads EADIYQTPRYLVIGTGKKITLECSQTMGHDKMYWYQQDPGMELHLIHYSYGVNSTEKGDLSSESTVSRIRTEHFPLTLESARPSHTSQYLCASSEYSGGGTGELFFGEGSRLTVL.

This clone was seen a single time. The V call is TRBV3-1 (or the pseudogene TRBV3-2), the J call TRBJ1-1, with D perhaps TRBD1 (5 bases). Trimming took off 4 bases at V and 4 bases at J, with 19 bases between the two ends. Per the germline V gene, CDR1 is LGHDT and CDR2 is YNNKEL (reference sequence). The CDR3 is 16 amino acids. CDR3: CASSPGLGLWRTEAFF. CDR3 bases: TGTGCCAGCAGCCCAGGGCTGGGTTTATGGCGCACTGAAGCTTTCTTT.

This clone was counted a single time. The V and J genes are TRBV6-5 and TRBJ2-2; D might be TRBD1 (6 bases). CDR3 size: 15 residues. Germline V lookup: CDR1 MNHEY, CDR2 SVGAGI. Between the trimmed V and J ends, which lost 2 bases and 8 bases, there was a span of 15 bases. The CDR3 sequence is CASSYVQGKQGELFF. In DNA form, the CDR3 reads TGTGCCAGCAGTTACGTTCAGGGGAAACAAGGGGAGCTGTTTTTT.

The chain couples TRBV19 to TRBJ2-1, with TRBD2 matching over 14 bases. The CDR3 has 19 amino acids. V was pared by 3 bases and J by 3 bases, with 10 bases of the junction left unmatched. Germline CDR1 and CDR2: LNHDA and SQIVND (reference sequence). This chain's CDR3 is CASSMGNRLAGGGYNEQFF. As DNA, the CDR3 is TGTGCCAGTAGTATGGGAAACCGACTAGCGGGAGGGGGCTACAATGAGCAGTTCTTC.

The CDR3 DNA reads TGTGCCAGCAGCTTATATCTCGATCGGGAGCAGTTCTTC. It yields the protein CASSLYLDREQFF. The chain combines TRBV7-2 with TRBJ2-1; D not resolved. Germline V gene sequence: CDR1 SGHTA, CDR2 FQGNSA. This CDR3 comprises 13 residues. V dropped 2 bases and J dropped 10 bases, with 12 bases sitting between them.

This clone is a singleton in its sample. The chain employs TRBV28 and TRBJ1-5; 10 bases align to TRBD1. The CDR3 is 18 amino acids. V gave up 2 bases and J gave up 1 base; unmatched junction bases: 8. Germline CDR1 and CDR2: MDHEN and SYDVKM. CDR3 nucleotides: TGTGCCAGCAGTTTAAGACAGGGGGCGCGAGGCAGCAATCAGCCCCAGCATTTT. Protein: CASSLRQGARGSNQPQHF.

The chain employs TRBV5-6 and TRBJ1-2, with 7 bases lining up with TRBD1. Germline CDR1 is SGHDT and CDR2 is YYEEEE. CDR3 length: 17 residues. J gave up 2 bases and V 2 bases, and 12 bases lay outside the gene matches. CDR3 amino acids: CASSFTLLTGVNYGYTF. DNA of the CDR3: TGTGCCAGCAGCTTCACCCTCTTAACAGGGGTAAACTATGGCTACACCTTC.

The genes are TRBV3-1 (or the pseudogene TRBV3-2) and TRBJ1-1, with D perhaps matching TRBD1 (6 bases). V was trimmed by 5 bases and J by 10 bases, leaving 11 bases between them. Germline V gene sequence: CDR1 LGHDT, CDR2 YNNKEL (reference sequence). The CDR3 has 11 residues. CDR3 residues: CASSSQGAAFF. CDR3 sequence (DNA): TGTGCCAGCAGCTCACAGGGTGCAGCTTTCTTT.

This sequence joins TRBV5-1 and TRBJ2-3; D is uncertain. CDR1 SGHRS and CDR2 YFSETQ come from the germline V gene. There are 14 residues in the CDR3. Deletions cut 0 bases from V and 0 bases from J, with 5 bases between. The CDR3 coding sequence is TGCGCCAGCAGCTTGGACAAGAGCACAGATACGCAGTATTTT. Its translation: CASSLDKSTDTQYF.

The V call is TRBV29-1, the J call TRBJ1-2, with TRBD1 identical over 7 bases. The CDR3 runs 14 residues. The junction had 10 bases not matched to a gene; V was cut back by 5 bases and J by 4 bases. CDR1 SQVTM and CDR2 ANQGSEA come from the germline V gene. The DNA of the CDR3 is TGCAGCGTTATCCGGGACAGTCTCAGCTATGGCTACACCTTC. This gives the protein CSVIRDSLSYGYTF.

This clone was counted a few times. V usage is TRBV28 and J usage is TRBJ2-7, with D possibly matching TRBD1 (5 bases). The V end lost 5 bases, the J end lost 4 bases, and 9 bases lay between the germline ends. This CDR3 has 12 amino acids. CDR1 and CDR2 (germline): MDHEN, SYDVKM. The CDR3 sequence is CASSPRQYEQYF. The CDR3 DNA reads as TGTGCCAGCAGTCCGAGACAGTACGAGCAGTACTTC. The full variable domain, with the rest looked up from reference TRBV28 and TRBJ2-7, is DVKVTQSSRYLVKRTGEKVFLECVQDMDHENMFWYRQDPGLGLRLIYFSYDVKMKEKGDIPEGYSVSREKKERFSLILESASTNQTSMYLCASSPRQYEQYFGPGTRLTVT.

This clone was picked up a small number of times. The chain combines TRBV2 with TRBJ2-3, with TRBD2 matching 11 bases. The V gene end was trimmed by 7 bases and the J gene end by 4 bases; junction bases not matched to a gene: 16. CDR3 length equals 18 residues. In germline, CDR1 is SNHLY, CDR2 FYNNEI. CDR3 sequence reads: CASILLAGDTILADTQYF. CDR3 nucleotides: TGTGCCAGCATACTACTAGCGGGAGATACCATCCTGGCAGATACGCAGTATTTT.

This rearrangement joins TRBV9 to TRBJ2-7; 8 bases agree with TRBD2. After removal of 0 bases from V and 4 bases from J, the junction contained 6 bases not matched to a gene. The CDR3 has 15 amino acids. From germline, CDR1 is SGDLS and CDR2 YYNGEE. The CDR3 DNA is TGTGCCAGCAGCGTAGATGGGGCTAGCGGGTACGAGCAGTACTTC. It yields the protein CASSVDGASGYEQYF.

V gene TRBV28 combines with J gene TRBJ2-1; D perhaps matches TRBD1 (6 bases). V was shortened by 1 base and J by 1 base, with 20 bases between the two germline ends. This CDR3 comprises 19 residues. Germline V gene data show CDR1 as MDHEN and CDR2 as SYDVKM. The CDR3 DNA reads TGTGCCAGCAGTTTATACCTCGAAAGGACCCAGGGGTCCTACAATGAGCAGTTCTTC. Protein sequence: CASSLYLERTQGSYNEQFF.

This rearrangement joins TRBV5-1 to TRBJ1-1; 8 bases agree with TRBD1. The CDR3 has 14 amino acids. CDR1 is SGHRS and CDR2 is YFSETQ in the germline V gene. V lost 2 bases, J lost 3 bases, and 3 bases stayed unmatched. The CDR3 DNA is TGCGCCAGCAGCTTTAACAGGGGGGACACTGAAGCTTTCTTT. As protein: CASSFNRGDTEAFF.

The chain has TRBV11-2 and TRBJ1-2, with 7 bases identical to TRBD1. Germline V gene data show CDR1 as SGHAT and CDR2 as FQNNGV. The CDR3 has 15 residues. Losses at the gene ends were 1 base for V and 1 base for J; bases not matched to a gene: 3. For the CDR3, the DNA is TGTGCCAGCAGCTTAGCAGGGGGGAATAACTATGGCTACACCTTC. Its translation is CASSLAGGNNYGYTF.

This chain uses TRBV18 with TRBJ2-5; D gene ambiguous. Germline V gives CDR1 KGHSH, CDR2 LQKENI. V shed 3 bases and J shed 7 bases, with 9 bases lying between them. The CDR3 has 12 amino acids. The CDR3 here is CASSPNSGTQYF. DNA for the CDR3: TGTGCCAGCTCACCTAACAGTGGGACCCAGTACTTC.

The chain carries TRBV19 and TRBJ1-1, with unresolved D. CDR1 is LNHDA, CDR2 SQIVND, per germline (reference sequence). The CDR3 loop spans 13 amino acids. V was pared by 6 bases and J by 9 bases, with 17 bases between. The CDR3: CASSQRDTGKAFF. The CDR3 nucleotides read TGTGCCAGTAGCCAAAGGGATACGGGGAAAGCTTTCTTT.

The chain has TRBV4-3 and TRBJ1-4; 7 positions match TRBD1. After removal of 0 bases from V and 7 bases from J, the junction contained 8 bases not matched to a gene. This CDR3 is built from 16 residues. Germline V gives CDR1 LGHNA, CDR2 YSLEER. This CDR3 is CASSQDLTGLGEKLFF. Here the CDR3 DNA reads TGCGCCAGCAGCCAAGACCTGACAGGGTTAGGTGAAAAACTGTTTTTT.

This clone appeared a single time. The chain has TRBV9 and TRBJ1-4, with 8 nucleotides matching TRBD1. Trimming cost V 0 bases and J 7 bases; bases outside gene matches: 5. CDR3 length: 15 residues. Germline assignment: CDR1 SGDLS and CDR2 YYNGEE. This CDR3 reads CASSVADRGSEKLFF. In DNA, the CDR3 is TGTGCCAGCAGCGTAGCCGACAGGGGTAGTGAAAAACTGTTTTTT.

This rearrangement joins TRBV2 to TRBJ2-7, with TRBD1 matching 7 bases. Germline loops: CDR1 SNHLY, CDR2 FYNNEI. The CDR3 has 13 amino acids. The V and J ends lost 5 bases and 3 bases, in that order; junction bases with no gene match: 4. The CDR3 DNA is TGTGCCAGCAGTATCCGGGACAGCTACGAGCAGTACTTC. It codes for CASSIRDSYEQYF.

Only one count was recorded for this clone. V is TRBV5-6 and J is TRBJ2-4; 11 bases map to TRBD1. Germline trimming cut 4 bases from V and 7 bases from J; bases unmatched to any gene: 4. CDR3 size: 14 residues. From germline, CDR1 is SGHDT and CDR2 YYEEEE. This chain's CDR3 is CASSGWDRGNIQYF. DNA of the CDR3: TGTGCCAGCAGCGGGTGGGACAGGGGGAACATTCAGTACTTC.

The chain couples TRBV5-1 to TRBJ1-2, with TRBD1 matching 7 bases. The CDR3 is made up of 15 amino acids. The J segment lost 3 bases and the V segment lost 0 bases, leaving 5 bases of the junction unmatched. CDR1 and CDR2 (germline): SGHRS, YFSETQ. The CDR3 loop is CASSLETGLDYGYTF. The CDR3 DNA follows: TGCGCCAGCAGCTTGGAGACAGGGTTGGACTATGGCTACACCTTC.

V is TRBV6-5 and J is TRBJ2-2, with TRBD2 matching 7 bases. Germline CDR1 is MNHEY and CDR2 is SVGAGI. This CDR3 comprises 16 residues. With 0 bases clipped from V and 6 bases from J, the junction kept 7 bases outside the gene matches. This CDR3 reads CASSYSDPRGAGELFF. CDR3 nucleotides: TGTGCCAGCAGTTACTCGGACCCCCGGGGGGCCGGGGAGCTGTTTTTT.

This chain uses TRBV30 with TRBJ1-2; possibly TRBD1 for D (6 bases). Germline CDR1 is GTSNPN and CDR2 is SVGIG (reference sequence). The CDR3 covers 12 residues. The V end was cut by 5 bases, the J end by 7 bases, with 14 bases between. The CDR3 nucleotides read TGTGCCTGGGTAAGCTGGACAGCTGGCTACACCTTC. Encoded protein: CAWVSWTAGYTF.

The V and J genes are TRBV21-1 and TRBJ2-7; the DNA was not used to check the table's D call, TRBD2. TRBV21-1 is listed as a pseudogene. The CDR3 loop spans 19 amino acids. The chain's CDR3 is CASSKALSAPTSPPYEQYF. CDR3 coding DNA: TGTGCCAGCAGCAAAGCGCTTTCCGCCCCAACTAGCCCTCCCTACGAGCAGTACTTC.

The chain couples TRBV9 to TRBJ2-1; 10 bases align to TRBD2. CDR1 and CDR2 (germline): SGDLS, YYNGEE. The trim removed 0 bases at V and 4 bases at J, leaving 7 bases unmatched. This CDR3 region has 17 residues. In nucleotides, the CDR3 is TGTGCCAGCAGCGTAGACGGACTAGCGGATTATTACAATGAGCAGTTCTTC. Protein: CASSVDGLADYYNEQFF.

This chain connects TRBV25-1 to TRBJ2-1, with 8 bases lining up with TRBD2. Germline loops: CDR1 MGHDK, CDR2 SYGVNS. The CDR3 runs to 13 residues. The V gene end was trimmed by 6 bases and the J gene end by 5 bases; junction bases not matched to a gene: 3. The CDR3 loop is CASRLTSDNEQFF. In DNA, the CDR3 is TGTGCCAGCAGATTGACTAGCGACAATGAGCAGTTCTTC.